The entry below describes one T cell receptor (beta chain). The antigen is unknown. The method was immunoSEQ multiplex PCR; TCRdb's version includes in-frame clones alone and lacks a portion of them. The top ten hold approximately 15% of the sample, which has approximately 24,000 clones, more than 70% seen once. Peptide-pool stimulation followed by sequencing identified expanded antigen-specific CD4+ clonotypes in the ViraFEST assay. Once cultured for roughly 10 days, the cells underwent separation to obtain CD4+ T cells. PCR-confirmed SARS-CoV-2 infection occurred in the person between March and December 2020. Two million PBMC per well were cultured with around 9.1 IU/ml IL-2 and 7.5 to 10 ug/ml peptides. The authors replaced half the medium with IL-2 medium on days 3 and 7. The entry originates in a study of vaccination effects on CD4 cells after COVID-19. Study in general: A couple of convalescent pre-vaccine samples were taken 142 and 148 days post-diagnosis.

Germline CDR1 is SGHAT and CDR2 is FQNNGV. This CDR3 has 16 residues. Trimming stripped 1 base from V and 3 bases from J, with 12 bases between. Findings and caveats of the study: Among infection- and vaccine-induced clones, marked clonal contraction occurred late after vaccination.

The TCR originated in a human donor who had a prior SARS-CoV-2 infection. The sequencing here drew on CD4+ T cells from PBMCs cultured with SARS-CoV-2 spike peptides, taken before COVID-19 vaccination. This chain links TRBV11-2 with TRBJ2-2; the D gene is possibly TRBD1 (5 bases). CDR3 DNA: TGTGCCAGCAGCTTAGCACTTCAGGGTTACACCGGGGAGCTGTTTTTT. Its protein product is CASSLALQGYTGELFF. Supplemented by reference TRBV11-2 and TRBJ2-2, the full variable domain reads EAGVAQSPRYKIIEKRQSVAFWCNPISGHATLYWYQQILGQGPKLLIQFQNNGVVDDSQLPKDRFSAERLKGVDSTLKIQPAKLEDSAVYLCASSLALQGYTGELFFGEGSRLTVL.